This TCR beta chain was sequenced for a study of identical twins. Healthy Caucasians made up all donors. CDR3 size: 13 residues. Germline loops: CDR1 MNHEY, CDR2 SVGAGI. Deletions cut 0 bases from V and 9 bases from J, with 9 bases between. TCRdb itself ran the 5' RACE reads through MiXCR, one entry per CDR3 protein. Found here are around 230,000 distinct CDR3 sequences, 5.5% to 7.5% of them singletons; the top ten hold 14% to 15%. This clonotype came up a few times. The data were also submitted as part of a second study, on T cells expressing NK-cell markers. As that report states: Seven sequenced donors out of eight were HCMV-seropositive, one seronegative. Top CD8+ clonotypes included the dominant CD3+CD56+NKG2C+ clonotypes in several donors. A few donors likewise had their CD3+CD56-NKG2C+ fraction led by these clonotypes.

The clonotype comes from a woman younger than 35 in good health. This chain links TRBV6-5 with TRBJ2-1; D possibly matches TRBD1 or TRBD2 (5 bases each). Sequencing input: CD8+ T cells sorted from blood. CDR3 sequence (DNA): TGTGCCAGCAGTTACTCTATGGGGGTTGAGCAGTTCTTC. Its translation is CASSYSMGVEQFF.